This T cell receptor beta chain was recovered during a study of early T cells in non-severe SARS-CoV-2 infection. This clonotype was counted between two and nine times. TCRdb ran MiXCR on the 5' RACE reads and lists one entry per CDR3 protein. The table has about 79,000 distinct CDR3 sequences, roughly an eighth seen once. The sequencing sample was made of whole blood. This receptor was taken from an adult who was a healthcare worker with PCR-confirmed SARS-CoV-2 infection or an uninfected control (not recorded which).

CDR3 region: CASAGAWRDEQFF. For the CDR3, the DNA is TGTGCCAGCGCTGGTGCATGGCGCGATGAGCAGTTCTTC. The chain recombines TRBV7-9 with TRBJ2-1; D is ambiguous. CDR1 is SEHNR, CDR2 FQNEAQ, per germline (reference sequence). The V and J ends lost 8 bases and 8 bases respectively, with 16 bases between them. This CDR3 has 13 amino acids.